This T cell receptor (beta chain) was found in a study of naive and memory T cell subsets. This clonotype was picked up many times. Four PCR rounds used nested alpha and beta constant region primers plus the SP2 primer. TCRdb reprocessed the 5' RACE reads with MiXCR, giving one entry per CDR3 protein. The data hold roughly 56,000 distinct CDR3 sequences, with 7.2% observed a single time. The CDR3 extends over 14 amino acids. V lost 1 base, J lost 8 bases, and 14 bases lay in between. Per germline, CDR1 MGHDK and CDR2 SYGVNS. An oligonucleotide containing a UMI was ligated to the 3' end of TCR cDNA. The chain is built from TRBV25-1 and TRBJ1-2, with a weak D call TRBD1 (5 bases). The receptor was derived from a male donor in good health. CDR3 in DNA: TGTGCCAGCAGTGAATTGGGCAGGGCCGGGGGCTACACCTTC. This encodes CASSELGRAGGYTF.